This TCR beta chain stems from a study of shared clonotypes between healthy human individuals. Study details: The people who gave samples were a couple of women and a few men aged 18 to 49.

As regards this clone: Its specificity is unknown.

General study points: Larger estimated richness was generally seen in naive subsets than in memory subsets. Large depth notwithstanding, sorted-subset sequencing proved incomplete by rarefaction.

Clones were read by immunoSEQ multiplex PCR, and TCRdb kept only the in-frame ones, dropping some. In the table there are 85,000 to 100,000 clones, approximately 75% of which are singletons. CDR1 and CDR2 (germline): SGHRS, YFSETQ. The CDR3 consists of 17 residues. V dropped 1 base and J dropped 2 bases, with 19 bases sitting between them. The sequence came from a man aged 30 to 39 in good health. The rearrangement links TRBV5-1 to TRBJ2-7; D uncertain. The specimen was memory CD8+ T cells sorted from blood. Noted subset: CD45RO+ cells pooled with CCR7-negative TemRA cells. Written as DNA, the CDR3 is TGCGCCAGCAGCTTGTTACCCGGCCTACAGATACCCTACGAGCAGTACTTC. This gives the protein CASSLLPGLQIPYEQYF.